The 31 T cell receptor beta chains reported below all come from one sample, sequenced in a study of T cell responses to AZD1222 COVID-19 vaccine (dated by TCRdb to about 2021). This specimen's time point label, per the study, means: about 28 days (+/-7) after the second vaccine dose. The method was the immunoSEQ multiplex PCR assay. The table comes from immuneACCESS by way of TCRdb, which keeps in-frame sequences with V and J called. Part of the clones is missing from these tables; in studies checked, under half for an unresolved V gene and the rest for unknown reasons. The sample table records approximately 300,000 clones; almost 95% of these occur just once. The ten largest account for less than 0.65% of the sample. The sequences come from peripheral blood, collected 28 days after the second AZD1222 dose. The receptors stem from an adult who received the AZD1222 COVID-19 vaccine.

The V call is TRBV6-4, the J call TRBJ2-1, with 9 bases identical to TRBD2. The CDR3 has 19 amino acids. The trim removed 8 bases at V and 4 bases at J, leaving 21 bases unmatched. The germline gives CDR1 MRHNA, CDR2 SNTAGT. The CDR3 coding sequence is TGTGCCAGCCCGACGTTCCCCCCCTACAGCGGGAGGTCATACAATGAGCAGTTCTTC. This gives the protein CASPTFPPYSGRSYNEQFF.

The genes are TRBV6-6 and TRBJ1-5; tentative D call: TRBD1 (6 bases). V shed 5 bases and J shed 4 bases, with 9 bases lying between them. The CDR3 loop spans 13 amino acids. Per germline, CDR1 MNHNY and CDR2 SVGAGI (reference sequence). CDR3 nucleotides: TGTGCCAGCAGTCTTCAGGGGAATCAGCCCCAGCATTTT. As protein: CASSLQGNQPQHF.

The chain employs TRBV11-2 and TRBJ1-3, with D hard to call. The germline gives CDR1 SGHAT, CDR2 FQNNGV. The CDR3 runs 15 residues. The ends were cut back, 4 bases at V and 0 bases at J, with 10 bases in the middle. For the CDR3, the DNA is TGTGCCAGCAGCTGGGCAGACCTCTCTGGAAACACCATATATTTT. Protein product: CASSWADLSGNTIYF.

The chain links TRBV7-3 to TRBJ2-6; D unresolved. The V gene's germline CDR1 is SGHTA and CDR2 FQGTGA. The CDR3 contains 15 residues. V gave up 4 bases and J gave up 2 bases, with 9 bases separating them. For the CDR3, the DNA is TGTGCCAGCAGCTCCGGCGGTCCTGGGGCCAACGTCCTGACTTTC. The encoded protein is CASSSGGPGANVLTF.

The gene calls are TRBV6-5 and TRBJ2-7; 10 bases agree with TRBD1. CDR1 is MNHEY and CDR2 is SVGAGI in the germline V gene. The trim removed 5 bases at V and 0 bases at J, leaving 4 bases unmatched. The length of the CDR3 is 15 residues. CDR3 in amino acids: CASSRDRGNSYEQYF. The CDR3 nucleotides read TGTGCCAGCAGTAGGGACAGGGGTAACTCCTACGAGCAGTACTTC.

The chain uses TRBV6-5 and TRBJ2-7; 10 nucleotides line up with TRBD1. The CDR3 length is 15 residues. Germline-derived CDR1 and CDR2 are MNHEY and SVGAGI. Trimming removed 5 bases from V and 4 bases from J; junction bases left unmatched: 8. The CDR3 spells CASSPDRDRGYEQYF. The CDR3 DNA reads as TGTGCCAGCAGTCCAGACCGGGACAGGGGATACGAGCAGTACTTC.

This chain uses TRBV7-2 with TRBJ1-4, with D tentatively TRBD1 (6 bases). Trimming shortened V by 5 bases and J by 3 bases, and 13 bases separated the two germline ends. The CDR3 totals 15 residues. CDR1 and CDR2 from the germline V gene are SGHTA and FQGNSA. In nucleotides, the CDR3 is TGTGCCAGCAGCCAAGACCCAGGGGCTAATGAAAAACTGTTTTTT. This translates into CASSQDPGANEKLFF. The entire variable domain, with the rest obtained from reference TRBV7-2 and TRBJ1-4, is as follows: GAGVSQSPSNKVTEKGKDVELRCDPISGHTALYWYRQSLGQGLEFLIYFQGNSAPDKSGLPSDRFSAERTGGSVSTLTIQRTQQEDSAVYLCASSQDPGANEKLFFGSGTQLSVL.

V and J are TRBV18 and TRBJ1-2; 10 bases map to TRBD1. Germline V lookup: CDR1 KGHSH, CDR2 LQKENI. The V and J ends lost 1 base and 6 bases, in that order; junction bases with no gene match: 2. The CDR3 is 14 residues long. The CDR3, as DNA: TGTGCCAGCTCACCACGGGACAGGGGTGATGGCTACACCTTC. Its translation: CASSPRDRGDGYTF.

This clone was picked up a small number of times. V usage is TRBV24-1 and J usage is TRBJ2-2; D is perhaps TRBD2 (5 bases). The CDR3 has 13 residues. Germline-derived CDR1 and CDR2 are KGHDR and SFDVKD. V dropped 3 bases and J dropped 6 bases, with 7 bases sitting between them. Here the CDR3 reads CATSDMEAGELFF. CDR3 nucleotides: TGTGCCACCAGTGATATGGAGGCCGGGGAGCTGTTTTTT.

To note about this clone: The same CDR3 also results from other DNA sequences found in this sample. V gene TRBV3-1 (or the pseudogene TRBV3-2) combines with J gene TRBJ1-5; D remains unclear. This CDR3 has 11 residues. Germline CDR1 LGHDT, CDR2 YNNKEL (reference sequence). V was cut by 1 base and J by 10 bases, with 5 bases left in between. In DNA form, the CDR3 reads TGTGCCAGCAGCCAAGGGGGTCCCCAGCATTTT. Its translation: CASSQGGPQHF.

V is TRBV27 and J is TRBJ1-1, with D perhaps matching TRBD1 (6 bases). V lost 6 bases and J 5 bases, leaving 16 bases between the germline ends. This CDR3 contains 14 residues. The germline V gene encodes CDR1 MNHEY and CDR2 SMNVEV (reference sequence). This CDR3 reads CASSLVGTSTEAFF. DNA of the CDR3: TGTGCCAGCAGCCTGGTAGGGACATCTACTGAAGCTTTCTTT.

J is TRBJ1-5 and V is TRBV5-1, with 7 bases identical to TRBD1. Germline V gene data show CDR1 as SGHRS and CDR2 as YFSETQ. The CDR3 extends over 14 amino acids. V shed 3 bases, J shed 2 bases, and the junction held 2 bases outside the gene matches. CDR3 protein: CASSSTGGNQPQHF. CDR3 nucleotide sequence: TGCGCCAGCAGCTCAACAGGGGGCAATCAGCCCCAGCATTTT. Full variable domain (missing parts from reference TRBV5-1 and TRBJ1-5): KAGVTQTPRYLIKTRGQQVTLSCSPISGHRSVSWYQQTPGQGLQFLFEYFSETQRNKGNFPGRFSGRQFSNSRSEMNVSTLELGDSALYLCASSSTGGNQPQHFGDGTRLSIL.

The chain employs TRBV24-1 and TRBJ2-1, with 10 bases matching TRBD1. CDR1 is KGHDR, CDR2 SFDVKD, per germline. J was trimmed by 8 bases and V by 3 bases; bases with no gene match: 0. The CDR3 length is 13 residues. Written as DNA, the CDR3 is TGTGCCACCAGTGATGGGACAGGGGATGAGCAGTTCTTC. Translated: CATSDGTGDEQFF.

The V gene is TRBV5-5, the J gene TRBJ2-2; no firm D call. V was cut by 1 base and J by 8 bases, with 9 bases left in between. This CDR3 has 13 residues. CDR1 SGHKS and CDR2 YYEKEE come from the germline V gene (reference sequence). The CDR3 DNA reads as TGTGCCAGCAGCTTGACCACGAAGGGGGAGCTGTTTTTT. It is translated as CASSLTTKGELFF.

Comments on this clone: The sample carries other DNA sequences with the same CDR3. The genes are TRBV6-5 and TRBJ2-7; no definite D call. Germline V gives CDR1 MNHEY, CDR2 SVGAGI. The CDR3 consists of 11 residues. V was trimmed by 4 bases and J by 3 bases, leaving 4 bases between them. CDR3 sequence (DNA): TGTGCCAGCAGTTCTTTCTACGAGCAGTACTTC. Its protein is CASSSFYEQYF.

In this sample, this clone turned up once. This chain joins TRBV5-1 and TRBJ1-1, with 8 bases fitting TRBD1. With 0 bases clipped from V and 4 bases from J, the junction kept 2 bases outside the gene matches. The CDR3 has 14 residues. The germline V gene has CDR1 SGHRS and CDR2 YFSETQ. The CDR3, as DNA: TGCGCCAGCAGCTTGGGGACAGGGAGCACTGAAGCTTTCTTT. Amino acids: CASSLGTGSTEAFF.

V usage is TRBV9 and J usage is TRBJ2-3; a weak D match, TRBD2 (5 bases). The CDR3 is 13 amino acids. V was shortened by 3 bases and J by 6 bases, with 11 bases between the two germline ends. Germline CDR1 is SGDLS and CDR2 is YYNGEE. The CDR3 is CASSGPSGDTQYF. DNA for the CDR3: TGTGCCAGCAGCGGGCCCTCGGGGGATACGCAGTATTTT. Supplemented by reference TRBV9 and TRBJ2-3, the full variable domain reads DSGVTQTPKHLITATGQRVTLRCSPRSGDLSVYWYQQSLDQGLQFLIQYYNGEERAKGNILERFSAQQFPDLHSELNLSSLELGDSALYFCASSGPSGDTQYFGPGTRLTVL.

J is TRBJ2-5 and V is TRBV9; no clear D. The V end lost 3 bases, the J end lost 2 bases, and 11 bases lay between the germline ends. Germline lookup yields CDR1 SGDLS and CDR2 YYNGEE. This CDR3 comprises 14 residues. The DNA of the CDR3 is TGTGCCAGCAGCGCGGACGCCAAGCAAGAGACCCAGTACTTC. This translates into CASSADAKQETQYF.

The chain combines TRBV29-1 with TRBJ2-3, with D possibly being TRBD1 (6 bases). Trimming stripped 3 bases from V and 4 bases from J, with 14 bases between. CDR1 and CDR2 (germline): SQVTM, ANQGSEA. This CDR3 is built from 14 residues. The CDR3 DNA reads TGCAGCGTTGACGCTAGGACAGACGCAGATACGCAGTATTTT. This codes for CSVDARTDADTQYF.

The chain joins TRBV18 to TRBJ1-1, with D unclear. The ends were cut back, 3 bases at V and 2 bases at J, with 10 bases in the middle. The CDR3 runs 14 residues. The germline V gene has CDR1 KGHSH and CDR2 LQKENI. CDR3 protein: CASSPSRPNTEAFF. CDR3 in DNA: TGTGCCAGCTCACCTAGCAGGCCAAACACTGAAGCTTTCTTT.

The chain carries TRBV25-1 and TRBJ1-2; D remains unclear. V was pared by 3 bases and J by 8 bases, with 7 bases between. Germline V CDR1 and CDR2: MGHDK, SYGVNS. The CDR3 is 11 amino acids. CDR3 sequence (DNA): TGTGCCAGCAGTGATAGCGGGGGCTACACCTTC. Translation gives CASSDSGGYTF.

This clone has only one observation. CDR3: CASSLDGVRYEQYF. The CDR3 bases are TGTGCCAGCAGCTTGGATGGGGTGCGGTACGAGCAGTACTTC. The gene calls are TRBV5-4 and TRBJ2-7; D gene unclear. The CDR3 spans 14 residues. Deletions cut 0 bases from V and 4 bases from J, with 11 bases between. CDR1 is SGHNT and CDR2 is YYREEE in the germline V gene (reference sequence).

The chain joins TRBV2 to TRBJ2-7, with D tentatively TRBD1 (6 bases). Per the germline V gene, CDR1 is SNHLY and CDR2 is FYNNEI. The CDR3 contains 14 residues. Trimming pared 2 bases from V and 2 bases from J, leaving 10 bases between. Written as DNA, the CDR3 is TGTGCCAGCAGTGAATGGGACACAGCCTACGAGCAGTACTTC. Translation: CASSEWDTAYEQYF.

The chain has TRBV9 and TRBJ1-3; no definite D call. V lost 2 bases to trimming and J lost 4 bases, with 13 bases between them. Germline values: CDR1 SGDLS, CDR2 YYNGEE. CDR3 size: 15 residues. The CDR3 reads CASSVGAEGGNTIYF. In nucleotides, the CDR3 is TGTGCCAGCAGCGTTGGAGCCGAGGGAGGAAACACCATATATTTT.

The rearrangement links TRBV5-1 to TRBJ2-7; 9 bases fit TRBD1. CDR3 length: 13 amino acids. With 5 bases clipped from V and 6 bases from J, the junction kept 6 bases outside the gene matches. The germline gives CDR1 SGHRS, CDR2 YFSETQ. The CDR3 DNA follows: TGCGCCAGCAGGAATACAGGGGGCGGCGAGCAGTACTTC. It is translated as CASRNTGGGEQYF.

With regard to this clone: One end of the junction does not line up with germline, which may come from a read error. In DNA form, the CDR3 reads TGTGCCTGCAGGGAGGTTGATCAGCCCCAGCATTTT. It translates to CACREVDQPQHF. The chain links TRBV28 to TRBJ1-5; weak D call: TRBD1 (5 bases). Per germline, CDR1 MDHEN and CDR2 SYDVKM. This CDR3 has 12 amino acids.

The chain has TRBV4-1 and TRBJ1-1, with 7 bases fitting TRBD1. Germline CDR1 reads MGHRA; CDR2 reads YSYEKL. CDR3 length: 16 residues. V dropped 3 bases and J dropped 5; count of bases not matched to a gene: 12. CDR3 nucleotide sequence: TGCGCCAGCAGCCAGAGGGTATGGCAGGGGGGAACTGAAGCTTTCTTT. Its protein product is CASSQRVWQGGTEAFF.

The CDR3 protein is CASSLEKVSDNEQFF. As DNA, the CDR3 is TGTGCCAGCAGTTTAGAGAAGGTTAGTGACAATGAGCAGTTCTTC. The chain couples TRBV27 to TRBJ2-1; no clear D gene. The CDR3 sequence is 15 residues long. Per the germline V gene, CDR1 is MNHEY and CDR2 is SMNVEV (reference sequence). V gave up 2 bases and J gave up 5 bases, with 13 bases separating them.

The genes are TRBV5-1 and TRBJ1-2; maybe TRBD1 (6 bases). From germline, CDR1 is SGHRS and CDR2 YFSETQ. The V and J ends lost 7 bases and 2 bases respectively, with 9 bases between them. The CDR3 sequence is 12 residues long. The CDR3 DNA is TGCGCCAGCTCCGGACAGAACTATGGCTACACCTTC. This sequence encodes CASSGQNYGYTF. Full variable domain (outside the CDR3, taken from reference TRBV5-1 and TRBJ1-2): KAGVTQTPRYLIKTRGQQVTLSCSPISGHRSVSWYQQTPGQGLQFLFEYFSETQRNKGNFPGRFSGRQFSNSRSEMNVSTLELGDSALYLCASSGQNYGYTFGSGTRLTVV.

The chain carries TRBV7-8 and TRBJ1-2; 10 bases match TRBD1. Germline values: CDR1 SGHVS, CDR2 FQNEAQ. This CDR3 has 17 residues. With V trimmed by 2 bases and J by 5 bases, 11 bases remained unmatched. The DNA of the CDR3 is TGTGCCAGCAGCTTAACCCCCCGGGACAGGGGAGGATATGGCTACACCTTC. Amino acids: CASSLTPRDRGGYGYTF.

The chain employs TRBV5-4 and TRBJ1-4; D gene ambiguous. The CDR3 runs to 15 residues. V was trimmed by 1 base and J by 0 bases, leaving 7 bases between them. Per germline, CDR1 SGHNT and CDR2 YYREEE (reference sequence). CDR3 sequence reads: CASSLYGATNEKLFF. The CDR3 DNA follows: TGTGCCAGCAGCTTGTACGGTGCAACTAATGAAAAACTGTTTTTT. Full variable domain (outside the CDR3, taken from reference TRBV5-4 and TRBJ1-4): ETGVTQSPTHLIKTRGQQVTLRCSSQSGHNTVSWYQQALGQGPQFIFQYYREEENGRGNFPPRFSGLQFPNYSSELNVNALELDDSALYLCASSLYGATNEKLFFGSGTQLSVL.